The T cell receptor beta chain under discussion was sequenced for a study of graft-versus-host responses after intestinal transplantation. Study background: Every recipient had anti-thymocyte globulin induction and 2 to 4 years of tacrolimus plus steroids.

Germline CDR1 reads MNHNS; CDR2 reads SASEGT. The length of the CDR3 is 12 residues. Deletions cut 4 bases from V and 9 bases from J, with 7 bases between. For this clone: Its antigen is unidentified.

Study outcomes and limitations: Those patients showing graft-donor T cell macrochimerism displayed high graft-versus-host to host-versus-graft clonal ratios in allografts.

TCRdb's table, derived via immunoSEQ multiplex PCR, lists solely in-frame clones and lacks some. In the table there are 20,000 to 25,000 clones, around 94% of which are singletons. The source was PBMCs, collected 156 days after intestinal transplant. The receptor was derived from a human patient who received an intestinal transplant, so some T cells may come from the graft donor. The V and J genes are TRBV6-1 and TRBJ1-6; D gene uncertain. CDR3: CASSGLGSPLHF. CDR3 DNA: TGTGCCAGCAGTGGTTTAGGTTCACCCCTCCACTTT.